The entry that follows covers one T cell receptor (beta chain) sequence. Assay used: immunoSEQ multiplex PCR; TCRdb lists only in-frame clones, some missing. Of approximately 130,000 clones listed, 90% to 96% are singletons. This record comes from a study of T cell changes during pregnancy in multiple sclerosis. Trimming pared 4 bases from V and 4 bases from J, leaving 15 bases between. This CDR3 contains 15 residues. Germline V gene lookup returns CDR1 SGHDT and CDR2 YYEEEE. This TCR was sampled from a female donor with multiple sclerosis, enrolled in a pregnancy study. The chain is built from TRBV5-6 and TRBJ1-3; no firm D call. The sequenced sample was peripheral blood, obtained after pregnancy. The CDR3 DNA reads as TGTGCCAGCAGCCGAACGGCAGGCGCGGGAAACACCATATATTTT. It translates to CASSRTAGAGNTIYF.